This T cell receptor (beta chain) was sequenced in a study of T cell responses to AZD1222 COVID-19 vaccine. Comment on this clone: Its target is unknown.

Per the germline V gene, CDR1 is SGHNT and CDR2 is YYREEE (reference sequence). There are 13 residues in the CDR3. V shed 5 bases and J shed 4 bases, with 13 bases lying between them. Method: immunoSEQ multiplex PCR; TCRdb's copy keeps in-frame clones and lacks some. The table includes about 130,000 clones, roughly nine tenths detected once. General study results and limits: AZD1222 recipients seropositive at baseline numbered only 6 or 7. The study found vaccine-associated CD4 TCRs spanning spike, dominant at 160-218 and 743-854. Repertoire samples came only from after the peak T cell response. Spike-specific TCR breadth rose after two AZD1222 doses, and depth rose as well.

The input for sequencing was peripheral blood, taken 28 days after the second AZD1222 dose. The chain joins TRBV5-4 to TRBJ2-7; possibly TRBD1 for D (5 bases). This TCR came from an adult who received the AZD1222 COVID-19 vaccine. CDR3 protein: CASSIDSLYEQYF. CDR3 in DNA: TGTGCCAGCAGTATTGACAGCCTATACGAGCAGTACTTC.